This T cell receptor (beta chain) was sequenced for a study of glioma-infiltrating T cells after dendritic cell vaccination. Overall study: Between about 2003 and 2012, patients got autologous tumor lysate-pulsed dendritic cell vaccines.

Method: immunoSEQ multiplex PCR; TCRdb's copy keeps in-frame clones and lacks some. The data hold roughly 100,000 clones, with more than 80% observed a single time. The sample here was blood, taken before dendritic cell vaccination. The receptor's source is a human donor with glioblastoma.

The CDR3 nucleotides read TGCGCCAGCAGCCGGACAGGCAACGGTGAGCAGTACTTC. It encodes CASSRTGNGEQYF. This chain connects TRBV5-1 to TRBJ2-7, with 7 nucleotides matching TRBD1. The junction had 8 bases not matched to a gene; V was cut back by 4 bases and J by 7 bases. Looked up from germline, CDR1 is SGHRS and CDR2 is YFSETQ. The CDR3 length is 13 residues.